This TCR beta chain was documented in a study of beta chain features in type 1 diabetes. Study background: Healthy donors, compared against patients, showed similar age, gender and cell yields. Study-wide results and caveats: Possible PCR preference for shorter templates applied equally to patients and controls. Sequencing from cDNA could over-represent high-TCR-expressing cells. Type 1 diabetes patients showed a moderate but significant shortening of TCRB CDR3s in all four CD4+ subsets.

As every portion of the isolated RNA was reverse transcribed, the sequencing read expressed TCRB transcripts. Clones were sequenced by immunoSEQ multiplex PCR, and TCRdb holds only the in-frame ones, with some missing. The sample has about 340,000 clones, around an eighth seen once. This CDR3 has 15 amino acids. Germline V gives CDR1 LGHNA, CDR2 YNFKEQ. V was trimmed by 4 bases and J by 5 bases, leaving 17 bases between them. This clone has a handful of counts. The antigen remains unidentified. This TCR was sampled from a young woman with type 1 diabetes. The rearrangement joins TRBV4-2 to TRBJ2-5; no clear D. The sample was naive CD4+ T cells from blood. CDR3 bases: TGTGCCAGCAGCCCAGCCCGCAGGCAAACGGAGACCCAGTACTTC. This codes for CASSPARRQTETQYF.